These 31 T cell receptor beta chains share one sample of origin, sequenced in a study of early T cells in non-severe SARS-CoV-2 infection (dated by TCRdb to about 2021). To prepare the library, 5' RACE was applied. TCRdb lists the instrument as NextSeq 500. In-frame beta chains were kept once TCRdb had trimmed the public reads at Q25 with fastp and called clones with MiXCR. Rows are combined by CDR3 protein, so each entry shows the most common genes and DNA. The sample table records fewer than 55,000 distinct CDR3 sequences; less than 9.5% of these occur just once. Less than 5% of the sample comes from the top ten. The sequencing sample was made of whole blood. The receptors shown here come from an adult who was a healthcare worker with PCR-confirmed SARS-CoV-2 infection or an uninfected control (not recorded which).

This clonotype was observed at least ten times. This rearrangement joins TRBV11-2 to TRBJ1-6; D uncertain. The CDR3 consists of 15 residues. Trimming left V 2 bases short and J 7 bases short, with 12 bases between. From germline, CDR1 is SGHAT and CDR2 FQNNGV. CDR3 sequence: CASSLNGQANSPLHF. The CDR3 DNA reads as TGTGCCAGCAGCTTAAACGGGCAGGCGAATTCACCCCTCCACTTT.

This chain connects TRBV18 to TRBJ1-1; maybe TRBD1 (6 bases). Germline V CDR1 and CDR2: KGHSH, LQKENI. V was pared by 8 bases and J by 8 bases, with 12 bases between. The CDR3 sequence is 11 residues long. The CDR3 DNA reads as TGTGCCAGCCGACAGGTTGGGGAAGCTTTCTTT. Amino acid sequence: CASRQVGEAFF.

This clonotype was counted at least ten times. This chain uses TRBV12-3 or TRBV12-4 with TRBJ2-3; D is possibly TRBD1 or TRBD2 (5 bases each). The CDR3 length is 13 residues. V was pared by 0 bases and J by 10 bases, with 11 bases between. CDR3 residues: CASSLAGEGPQYF. The CDR3 nucleotides read TGTGCCAGCAGTTTAGCGGGAGAGGGACCGCAGTATTTT.

This clonotype has a count of ten or more. V and J are TRBV7-9 and TRBJ2-1; 13 nucleotides line up with TRBD2. The CDR3 contains 15 residues. Per germline, CDR1 SEHNR and CDR2 FQNEAQ (reference sequence). V trimming: 8 bases; J trimming: 8 bases; junction bases outside the gene matches: 9. The CDR3 region has the DNA TGTGCCAGCGGAACAACTAGCGGGAGGGCCTATGAGCAGTTCTTC. It yields the protein CASGTTSGRAYEQFF.

This clonotype was found many times. The chain has TRBV3-1 and TRBJ2-2, with 7 nucleotides matching TRBD2. The CDR3 has 16 residues. CDR1 LGHDT and CDR2 YNNKEL come from the germline V gene (reference sequence). Trimming at V came to 1 base and at J to 5 bases, leaving 7 bases not matched to a gene. The CDR3 DNA follows: TGTGCCAGCAGCCAAGCGGGGGAGGGTCGGACCGGGGAGCTGTTTTTT. This sequence encodes CASSQAGEGRTGELFF.

V is TRBV5-4 and J is TRBJ2-2; 7 nucleotides match TRBD2. CDR3 size: 17 residues. CDR1 SGHNT and CDR2 YYREEE come from the germline V gene (reference sequence). The V and J ends lost 1 base and 3 bases, in that order; junction bases with no gene match: 9. The CDR3, as DNA: TGTGCCAGCAGCTTGACCCTACTAGCGAAAGACACCGGGGAGCTGTTTTTT. This translates into CASSLTLLAKDTGELFF.

The gene calls are TRBV11-3 and TRBJ2-1; unclear D gene. The germline V gene has CDR1 SGHNT and CDR2 YENEEA. V lost 4 bases and J 11 bases, leaving 24 bases between the germline ends. This CDR3 region has 16 residues. The CDR3 spells CASSSHQWGSGGQQFF. The CDR3 DNA is TGTGCCAGCAGCTCCCACCAGTGGGGTTCCGGTGGTCAGCAGTTCTTC.

The chain is built from TRBV5-5 and TRBJ2-1, with D possibly matching TRBD1 (5 bases). Germline CDR1 SGHKS, CDR2 YYEKEE (reference sequence). This CDR3 is built from 14 residues. The ends were cut back, 3 bases at V and 4 bases at J, with 11 bases in the middle. Here the CDR3 DNA reads TGTGCCAGCAGCTCCCCGACAGAATACAATGAGCAGTTCTTC. Translating gives CASSSPTEYNEQFF.

This clonotype was detected many times. This chain uses TRBV6-1 with TRBJ2-3; 11 nucleotides match TRBD2. The CDR3 loop spans 15 amino acids. Germline CDR1 reads MNHNS; CDR2 reads SASEGT. Trimming at V came to 7 bases and at J to 2 bases, leaving 5 bases not matched to a gene. CDR3 in DNA: TGTGCCAGCACCGAGACTAGCGGGGCCACAGATACGCAGTATTTT. Amino acids: CASTETSGATDTQYF.

This clonotype was observed at least ten times. One end of the junction is discordant with germline, which a read error may explain. This rearrangement joins TRBV7-2 to TRBJ2-1, with D unresolved. This CDR3 contains 11 residues. From germline, CDR1 is SGHTA and CDR2 FQGNSA. Written as DNA, the CDR3 is TGTGTCAGCAGCGCCTACAATGAGCAGTTCTTC. This codes for CVSSAYNEQFF.

This clonotype was found many times. The chain recombines TRBV6-1 with TRBJ1-1; a weak D match, TRBD1 (5 bases). V was shortened by 4 bases and J by 5 bases, with 29 bases between the two germline ends. The CDR3 is 19 residues long. The germline V gene has CDR1 MNHNS and CDR2 SASEGT. The CDR3 DNA sequence: TGTGCCAGCAGTGCCCAGGGAAAGGGTTTGAGGGCCCGGGAGACTGAAGCTTTCTTT. Translated: CASSAQGKGLRARETEAFF.

This clonotype was seen only a few times. The V and J genes are TRBV7-6 and TRBJ2-5; D possibly uses TRBD1 or TRBD2 (5 bases each). Trimming removed 5 bases at V and 3 bases at J, with 28 bases between. The germline V gene has CDR1 SGHVS and CDR2 FNYEAQ. This CDR3 spans 19 amino acids. This chain's CDR3 is CASSPPTGRPGVSEETQYF. The CDR3 DNA is TGTGCCAGCAGCCCCCCAACGGGGCGCCCCGGAGTTTCGGAAGAGACCCAGTACTTC. Drawing the rest from reference TRBV7-6 and TRBJ2-5, the complete variable domain is GAGVSQSPRYKVTKRGQDVALRCDPISGHVSLYWYRQALGQGPEFLTYFNYEAQQDKSGLPNDRFSAERPEGSISTLTIQRTEQRDSAMYRCASSPPTGRPGVSEETQYFGPGTRLLVL.

Note on this clonotype: This may be a read error, as it is one base from a much larger clone. This rearrangement joins TRBV11-2 to TRBJ2-1; possibly TRBD1 for D (5 bases). CDR1 SGHAT and CDR2 FQNNGV come from the germline V gene. The V and J ends lost 7 bases and 3 bases respectively, with 13 bases between them. This CDR3 contains 14 residues. The CDR3 here is CASKQGIVYNEQFF. The CDR3 DNA reads as TGTGCCAGCAAGCAGGGAATTGTCTACAATGAGCAGTTCTTC. Together with reference TRBV11-2 and TRBJ2-1, the CDR3 gives the full variable domain: EAGVAQSPRYKIIEKRQSVAFWCNPISGHATLYWYQQILGQGPKLLIQFQNNGVVDDSQLPKDRFSAERLKGVDSTLKIQPAKLEDSAVYLCASKQGIVYNEQFFGPGTRLTVL.

This clonotype was counted many times. The rearrangement links TRBV4-2 to TRBJ2-3; D is uncertain. The CDR3 is 13 amino acids. In germline, CDR1 is LGHNA, CDR2 YNFKEQ. The germline V and J ends were trimmed by 0 bases and 3 bases, with 4 bases remaining between them. The CDR3 reads CASSQEGTDTQYF. The CDR3 region has the DNA TGTGCCAGCAGCCAAGAAGGAACAGATACGCAGTATTTT.

This clonotype was counted at least ten times. The rearrangement uses TRBV18 and TRBJ2-4; TRBD2 agrees at 8 bases. There are 14 residues in the CDR3. The V segment lost 3 bases and the J segment 9 bases; nucleotides outside the gene matches: 7. Germline CDR1 and CDR2: KGHSH and LQKENI. Written as DNA, the CDR3 is TGTGCCAGCTCACCTCAGCGGGAGTCTCCCATTCAGTACTTC. Protein: CASSPQRESPIQYF.

The table lists this clonotype with many counts. CDR3 coding DNA: TGTGCCAGCAGCTTTAACATGAACACTGAAGCTTTCTTT. As protein: CASSFNMNTEAFF. V is TRBV7-9 and J is TRBJ1-1; D remains ambiguous. Per the germline V gene, CDR1 is SEHNR and CDR2 is FQNEAQ (reference sequence). The V end lost 3 bases, the J end lost 0 bases, and 5 bases lay between the germline ends. The CDR3 covers 13 residues. Full variable domain (remainder filled in from reference TRBV7-9 and TRBJ1-1): DTGVSQNPRHKITKRGQNVTFRCDPISEHNRLYWYRQTLGQGPEFLTYFQNEAQLEKSRLLSDRFSAERPKGSFSTLEIQRTEQGDSAMYLCASSFNMNTEAFFGQGTRLTVV.

The gene calls are TRBV20-1 and TRBJ2-4; 10 positions agree with TRBD2. Trimming took 6 bases from V and 8 from J; bases not matched to a gene: 7. The CDR3 runs to 13 residues. Germline assignment: CDR1 DFQATT and CDR2 SNEGSKA (reference sequence). Here the CDR3 reads CSARTSGLDIQYF. CDR3 in DNA: TGCAGTGCACGGACTAGCGGATTGGACATTCAGTACTTC.

The sample holds many counts of this clonotype. The CDR3 nucleotides are TGTGCCAGCAGCGTACTGGAGACAGGGCCCTACGAGCAGTACTTC. Encoded protein: CASSVLETGPYEQYF. This rearrangement joins TRBV9 to TRBJ2-7; 7 bases map to TRBD1. Germline CDR1 is SGDLS and CDR2 is YYNGEE. V trimming: 1 base; J trimming: 2 bases; junction bases outside the gene matches: 6. This CDR3 comprises 15 residues.

This rearrangement joins TRBV2 to TRBJ2-7; no clear D. V lost 5 bases and J 5 bases, leaving 7 bases between the germline ends. The germline CDR1 and CDR2 sequences are SNHLY and FYNNEI. The CDR3 sequence is 11 residues long. CDR3 amino acids: CASSPLNEQYF. The CDR3 coding sequence is TGTGCCAGCAGTCCCCTGAACGAGCAGTACTTC.

This clonotype turned up a few times. The germline gene is not matched at one end of the junction; a read error may be the cause. The chain uses TRBV3-1 and TRBJ1-1; 11 bases align to TRBD1. The CDR3 contains 15 residues. Per the germline V gene, CDR1 is LGHDT and CDR2 is YNNKEL (reference sequence). The CDR3 here is CTSSKGQGAVTEAFF. For the CDR3, the DNA is TGTACCAGCAGCAAAGGACAGGGGGCAGTCACTGAAGCTTTCTTT.

This clonotype was seen at least ten times. The V call is TRBV12-3 or TRBV12-4, the J call TRBJ2-2; D uncertain. CDR3 size: 12 residues. Trimming left V 2 bases short and J 6 bases short, with 4 bases between. The chain's CDR3 is CASSLNSGELFF. CDR3 DNA: TGTGCCAGCAGTTTAAATTCCGGGGAGCTGTTTTTT.

There are many counts of this clonotype. The chain carries TRBV7-9 and TRBJ2-1; D is ambiguous. The germline V and J ends were trimmed by 5 bases and 3 bases, with 11 bases remaining between them. CDR1 is SEHNR, CDR2 FQNEAQ, per germline (reference sequence). The CDR3 is made up of 14 amino acids. The CDR3 here is CASSNRINYNEQFF. The DNA of the CDR3 is TGTGCCAGCAGCAACCGAATAAACTACAATGAGCAGTTCTTC.

Details on this clonotype: This may be a read error, as it is one base from a much larger clone. V and J are TRBV7-8 and TRBJ2-2; D ambiguous. Per the germline V gene, CDR1 is SGHVS and CDR2 is FQNEAQ. CDR3 length: 15 residues. In DNA form, the CDR3 reads TGTGCCAGCAGCATTACGCATCCGAACATCGGGGAGCTGTTTTTT. As protein: CASSITHPNIGELFF.

This clonotype was seen ten or more times. The V gene is TRBV13, the J gene TRBJ1-2; TRBD1 matches 8 bases. Germline trimming cut 4 bases from V and 4 bases from J; bases unmatched to any gene: 8. The CDR3 has 15 amino acids. The germline gives CDR1 PRHDT, CDR2 FYEKMQ (reference sequence). CDR3 DNA sequence: TGTGCCAGCAGCTCAGATGGACAGGGAGCCTATGGCTACACCTTC. Translation: CASSSDGQGAYGYTF.

A few counts support this clonotype. V gene TRBV4-1 combines with J gene TRBJ1-2; TRBD1 is a possible D gene (5 bases). V lost 4 bases to trimming and J lost 2 bases, with 11 bases between them. The CDR3 has 14 amino acids. Germline loops: CDR1 MGHRA, CDR2 YSYEKL. CDR3 protein: CASSLLTVNYGYTF. The CDR3 nucleotides are TGCGCCAGCAGCCTATTGACAGTGAACTATGGCTACACCTTC.

Many counts were recorded for this clonotype. The genes are TRBV12-3 or TRBV12-4 and TRBJ2-2; D unclear. Trimming left V 5 bases short and J 2 bases short, with 6 bases between. CDR3 length: 13 residues. As DNA, the CDR3 is TGTGCCAGCAGTCGAATTAACACCGGGGAGCTGTTTTTT. Its translation: CASSRINTGELFF.

The rearrangement joins TRBV29-1 to TRBJ1-4; a possible D gene is TRBD1 (5 bases). The V end was cut by 3 bases, the J end by 1 base, with 12 bases between. The CDR3 contains 15 residues. Germline V lookup: CDR1 SQVTM, CDR2 ANQGSEA. CDR3: CSVDPRDGTNEKLFF. The CDR3 DNA follows: TGCAGCGTTGATCCCAGGGATGGAACTAATGAAAAACTGTTTTTT.

This chain links TRBV6-2 or TRBV6-3 with TRBJ1-5; no firm D call. CDR1 is MNHEY and CDR2 is SVGEGT in the germline V gene. Trimming cost V 6 bases and J 6 bases, with 12 bases left between them. This CDR3 has 13 amino acids. CDR3 in DNA: TGTGCCAGCAGCATCGCGGACGTTCAGCCCCAGCATTTT. It is translated as CASSIADVQPQHF.

This clonotype was observed at least ten times. V usage is TRBV7-6 and J usage is TRBJ2-1; 8 bases are a match to TRBD2. The CDR3 runs 15 residues. V lost 2 bases to trimming and J lost 9 bases; unmatched junction nucleotides: 9. Germline V gene sequence: CDR1 SGHVS, CDR2 FNYEAQ. Here the CDR3 reads CASSLSTSDVGEQFF. The CDR3 coding sequence is TGTGCCAGCAGCTTATCGACTAGCGACGTCGGTGAGCAGTTCTTC. Complete variable domain (other parts from reference TRBV7-6 and TRBJ2-1): GAGVSQSPRYKVTKRGQDVALRCDPISGHVSLYWYRQALGQGPEFLTYFNYEAQQDKSGLPNDRFSAERPEGSISTLTIQRTEQRDSAMYRCASSLSTSDVGEQFFGPGTRLTVL.

On this clonotype: A much larger clone lies one base from this, so it may be a read error. J is TRBJ2-3 and V is TRBV7-9, with 10 bases aligning to TRBD1. This CDR3 has 15 residues. Per germline, CDR1 SEHNR and CDR2 FQNEAQ (reference sequence). The DNA for the CDR3 is TGTGCCGGCAGCTTAGGGGGACAGGGGCAAGATACGCAGTATTTT. This sequence encodes CAGSLGGQGQDTQYF.

This clonotype appeared a single time. This rearrangement joins TRBV11-1 to TRBJ2-1; the D gene could be TRBD1 or TRBD2 (5 bases each). Germline lookup yields CDR1 SGHAT and CDR2 FQDESV (reference sequence). The CDR3 contains 15 residues. With 6 bases removed from V and 3 bases from J, the gap between germline ends came to 15 bases. The CDR3 nucleotides are TGTGCCAGCAGTTACGGGACGGCCTACTACAATGAGCAGTTCTTC. It specifies CASSYGTAYYNEQFF.